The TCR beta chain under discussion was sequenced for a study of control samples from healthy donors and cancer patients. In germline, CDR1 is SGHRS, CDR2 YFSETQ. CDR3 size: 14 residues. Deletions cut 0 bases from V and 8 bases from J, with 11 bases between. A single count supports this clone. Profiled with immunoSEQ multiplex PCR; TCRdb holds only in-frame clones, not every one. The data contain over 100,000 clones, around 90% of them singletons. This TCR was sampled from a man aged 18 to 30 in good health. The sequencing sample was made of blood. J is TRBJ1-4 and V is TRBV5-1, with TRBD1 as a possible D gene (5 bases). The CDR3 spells CASSLGDGGEKLFF. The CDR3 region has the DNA TGCGCCAGCAGCTTGGGGGACGGAGGGGAAAAACTGTTTTTT.